This T cell receptor beta chain emerged from a study of CXCR3-negative and CXCR3-positive naive CD8 T cells. 5' RACE that incorporated UMI labels was used to prepare the TRB cDNA libraries. TCRdb reanalyzed the 5' RACE reads and collapses them to one entry per CDR3 protein, without DNA. Found here are around 160,000 distinct CDR3 sequences; the top ten clones hold 0.25% to 0.35%. On this clonotype itself: Its matching antigen is unknown.

Whole-study results and caveats: The TRB CDR3s that CXCR3-positive naive cells carried were more hydrophobic than those of CXCR3-negative naive cells.

CDR3 length: 15 amino acids. The germline CDR1 and CDR2 sequences are LGHNA and YSLEER. Sequenced: naive CXCR3+ CD8+ T cells from blood. Subset described: CD45RO-CCR7+CD27+CD95- naive CD8+ T cells expressing CXCR3 (TNR3+). The chain links TRBV4-3 to TRBJ2-3; with no DNA, the TCRdb D assignment of TRBD1 cannot be verified. The sequence came from a human donor in good health. Some clones in this sample may be carry-over from other donors' samples. CDR3 in amino acids: CASSQKDSITDTQYF.